This section outlines one TCR beta chain sequence together with its context. The sample originates from a study of blood T cell repertoires in COVID-19. Across the study: Samples representing acute and convalescent COVID-19 were sourced from the United States, Italy and Spain. The analysed material was cDNA or gDNA that came from T cells, B-cell-depleted T cells, or PBMCs.

Germline V CDR1 and CDR2: SGHTA, FQGNSA. Trimming took 2 bases from V and 1 from J; bases not matched to a gene: 4. The CDR3 runs to 15 residues. Original analysis: Using reference gene primer amplification, nucleated cell counts were estimated. Clones were sequenced by immunoSEQ multiplex PCR, and TCRdb holds only the in-frame ones, with some missing. V, J and clone size reflect that table, while D and trimming were determined from the DNA. The sample yields some 200,000 clones, 70% to 85% seen once. Sequenced material: peripheral blood. This chain links TRBV7-2 with TRBJ2-7; 8 positions match TRBD2. This receptor was obtained from a human donor with acute or convalescent COVID-19. The donor label of this sample is uncertain. This CDR3 is CASSLMPSGSYEQYF. The DNA for the CDR3 is TGTGCCAGCAGCTTAATGCCTAGCGGGTCCTACGAGCAGTACTTC.